These T cell receptor beta chains were read from a single sample in a study of response to subunit inactivated influenza vaccine. A single record per CDR3 protein comes from TCRdb applying MiXCR to the RT-PCR reads. The table records 500,000 or so distinct CDR3 sequences, 16% of them present only once. The specimen comprised CD4+ T cells sorted from PBMCs, sampled less than 25 months after vaccination. The source of these receptors is a man between 50 and 75 years old who received an inactivated influenza vaccine. Each CDR3 is given with its conserved first and last residue. A D gene is named only where the DNA matches it firmly. Clone size, where shown, is once, few, many, or a class for clones that have expanded.

V gene: TRBV11-1
clone size: few
D gene: TRBD1
J gene: TRBJ1-2
CDR3 DNA: TGTGCCAGCAGCCGTGGGACAGGGGGATTTGGCTACACCTTC
CDR3 protein: CASSRGTGGFGYTF

V gene: TRBV20-1
clone size: few
D gene: TRBD1
J gene: TRBJ1-2
CDR3 DNA: TGCAGTGCTAGCCAGGGGGGAGGAGGCTACACCTTC
CDR3 protein: CSASQGGGGYTF

V gene: TRBV6-1
clone size: NA
D gene: NA
J gene: TRBJ2-2
CDR3 DNA: TGTGCCAGCAGTGAAGTCGTCAGGGGTGCGACCGGGGAGCTGTTTTTT
CDR3 protein: CASSEVVRGATGELFF

V gene: TRBV6-2/TRBV6-3
clone size: NA
D gene: NA
J gene: TRBJ2-2
CDR3 DNA: TGTGCCAGCAGTCTCCACAGGGTGCGCACCGGGGAGCTGTTTTTT
CDR3 protein: CASSLHRVRTGELFF

V gene: TRBV11-2
clone size: few
D gene: NA
J gene: TRBJ2-2
CDR3 DNA: TGTGCCAGCAGCTTACTAGCCCAAATCGGGGAGCTGTTTTTT
CDR3 protein: CASSLLAQIGELFF

V gene: TRBV5-1
clone size: NA
D gene: NA
J gene: TRBJ2-3
CDR3 DNA: TGCGCCAGCAGCTTGCAGGGTATGGATACGCAGTATTTT
CDR3 protein: CASSLQGMDTQYF

V gene: TRBV3-1
clone size: NA
D gene: TRBD2
J gene: TRBJ2-1
CDR3 DNA: TGTGCCAGCAGCCAAGGAAGACTAGCGGGCCTCAATGAGCAGTTCTTC
CDR3 protein: CASSQGRLAGLNEQFF

V gene: TRBV20-1
clone size: NA
D gene: TRBD2
J gene: TRBJ2-6
CDR3 DNA: TGCAGTTCTAGAGATCTGCGGAGTAGCGGGCACTCTGGGGCCAACGTCCTGACTTTC
CDR3 protein: CSSRDLRSSGHSGANVLTF

V gene: TRBV20-1
clone size: NA
D gene: TRBD1
J gene: TRBJ1-4
CDR3 DNA: TGCAGTGCTAGAGATCCACGGGACAGGAACCATGAAAAACTGTTTTTT
CDR3 protein: CSARDPRDRNHEKLFF

V gene: TRBV4-3
clone size: few
D gene: TRBD1
J gene: TRBJ2-3
CDR3 DNA: TGCGCCAGCAGCCAAGGACAGGGGTTAGATACGCAGTATTTT
CDR3 protein: CASSQGQGLDTQYF

V gene: TRBV24-1
clone size: many
D gene: TRBD2
J gene: TRBJ2-7
CDR3 DNA: TGTGCCACCATCGGACTAGCGGGGCCCCGCTACGAGCAGTACTTC
CDR3 protein: CATIGLAGPRYEQYF

V gene: TRBV9
clone size: few
D gene: NA
J gene: TRBJ2-3
CDR3 DNA: TGTGCCAGCAGCGCTACTATCTCTCCGGATACGCAGTATTTT
CDR3 protein: CASSATISPDTQYF

V gene: TRBV5-1
clone size: NA
D gene: NA
J gene: TRBJ2-2
CDR3 DNA: TGCGCCAGCAGCGGGACGGGTCAGAGCGGGGAGCTGTTTTTT
CDR3 protein: CASSGTGQSGELFF

V gene: TRBV6-1
clone size: NA
D gene: TRBD1
J gene: TRBJ1-1
CDR3 DNA: TGTGCCAGCAGTGACAGGGGGCGAGGGGCCAGTACTGAAGCTTTCTTT
CDR3 protein: CASSDRGRGASTEAFF

V gene: TRBV4-2
clone size: many
D gene: TRBD1
J gene: TRBJ2-1
CDR3 DNA: TGTGCCAGCAGCCAAGAAAGGACAGGGTACAATGAGCAGTTCTTC
CDR3 protein: CASSQERTGYNEQFF

V gene: TRBV5-1
clone size: NA
D gene: TRBD1
J gene: TRBJ1-1
CDR3 DNA: TGCGCCAGCGGGACAGGGGTTGGGATGAACACTGAAGCTTTCTTT
CDR3 protein: CASGTGVGMNTEAFF

V gene: TRBV6-2/TRBV6-3
clone size: few
D gene: NA
J gene: TRBJ2-7
CDR3 DNA: TGTGCCAGCAGTTTGACAGCTGGCATCTACGAGCAGTACTTC
CDR3 protein: CASSLTAGIYEQYF

V gene: TRBV2
clone size: few
D gene: NA
J gene: TRBJ2-1
CDR3 DNA: TGTGCCAGCAGTGAAATTGTATGGGCTAGCGACAATGAGCAGTTCTTC
CDR3 protein: CASSEIVWASDNEQFF

V gene: TRBV12-3/TRBV12-4
clone size: NA
D gene: NA
J gene: TRBJ2-5
CDR3 DNA: TGTGCCAGCAGTTCTAGCCCTCTTTCGGGGACCCAGTACTTC
CDR3 protein: CASSSSPLSGTQYF

V gene: TRBV5-1
clone size: NA
D gene: NA
J gene: TRBJ2-7
CDR3 DNA: TGCGCCAGCAGCTTGGCAGGAGGGTTTAACGAGCAGTACTTC
CDR3 protein: CASSLAGGFNEQYF

V gene: TRBV20-1
clone size: NA
D gene: TRBD2
J gene: TRBJ2-3
CDR3 DNA: TGCAGTGCTATGGAGAGCGGGAGAACAGATACGCAGTATTTT
CDR3 protein: CSAMESGRTDTQYF

V gene: TRBV9
clone size: many
D gene: NA
J gene: TRBJ2-1
CDR3 DNA: TGTGCCAGCAGTGCCGAGGGGAATGAGCAGTTCTTC
CDR3 protein: CASSAEGNEQFF

V gene: TRBV20-1
clone size: NA
D gene: NA
J gene: TRBJ2-7
CDR3 DNA: TGCAGTGCTAGCGCCCCCCGGAGCCTTAGCTACGAGCAGTACTTC
CDR3 protein: CSASAPRSLSYEQYF

V gene: TRBV3-1
clone size: few
D gene: NA
J gene: TRBJ2-3
CDR3 DNA: TGTGCCAGCAGCCGACTCGATTATTTT
CDR3 protein: CASSRLDYF

V gene: TRBV6-1
clone size: NA
D gene: NA
J gene: TRBJ2-1
CDR3 DNA: TGTGCCAGCAGCGTCGGACTCTACTCCTACAATGAGCAGTTCTTC
CDR3 protein: CASSVGLYSYNEQFF

V gene: TRBV29-1
clone size: few
D gene: NA
J gene: TRBJ2-5
CDR3 DNA: TGCAGCGTTGACACGGTCGGTGAGACCCAGTACTTC
CDR3 protein: CSVDTVGETQYF